This T cell receptor (beta chain) emerged from a study of PD-L1 blockade in urothelial cancer. The overall study: Patients, treated from 2014 onward, received atezolizumab 1,200 mg intravenously every 3 weeks. Males with urothelial cancer arising in the bladder constituted about nine tenths of the roughly 29 patients. Median blood clonality was about 0.086, with 86,000 or so unique TCRs.

Study-wide results and caveats: Having blood TCR clonality under the median before treatment predicted better survival.

From germline, CDR1 is SGHVS and CDR2 FNYEAQ. The CDR3 has 14 residues. J was trimmed by 3 bases and V by 1 base; bases with no gene match: 2. Clones were read by immunoSEQ multiplex PCR, and TCRdb kept only the in-frame ones, dropping some. The sample includes 70,000 or so clones, 90% of them seen just once. The time point was: pretreatment peripheral blood. Worth noting for this clone: Its antigen remains unidentified.

The starting material was PBMCs, obtained around atezolizumab (anti-PD-L1) treatment. This chain uses TRBV7-6 with TRBJ2-5; 7 bases agree with TRBD1. The TCR originated in a man between 70 and 80 years old with urothelial cancer. CDR3 DNA sequence: TGTGCCAGCAGCTTAGGAACAGGGGAAGAGACCCAGTACTTC. It yields the protein CASSLGTGEETQYF.